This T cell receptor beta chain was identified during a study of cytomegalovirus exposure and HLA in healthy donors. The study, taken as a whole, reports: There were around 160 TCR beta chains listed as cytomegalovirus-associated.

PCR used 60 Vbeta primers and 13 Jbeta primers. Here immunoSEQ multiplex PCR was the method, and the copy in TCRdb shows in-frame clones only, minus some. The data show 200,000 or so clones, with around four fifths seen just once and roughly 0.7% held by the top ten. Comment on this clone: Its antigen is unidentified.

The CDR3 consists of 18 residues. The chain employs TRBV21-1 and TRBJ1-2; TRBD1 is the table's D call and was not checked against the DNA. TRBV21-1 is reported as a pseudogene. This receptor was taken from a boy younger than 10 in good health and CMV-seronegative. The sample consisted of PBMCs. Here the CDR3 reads CASSKSGDRGLTDYGYTF. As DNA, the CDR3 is TGTGCCAGCAGCAAATCGGGTGACAGGGGGCTGACGGACTATGGCTACACCTTC.